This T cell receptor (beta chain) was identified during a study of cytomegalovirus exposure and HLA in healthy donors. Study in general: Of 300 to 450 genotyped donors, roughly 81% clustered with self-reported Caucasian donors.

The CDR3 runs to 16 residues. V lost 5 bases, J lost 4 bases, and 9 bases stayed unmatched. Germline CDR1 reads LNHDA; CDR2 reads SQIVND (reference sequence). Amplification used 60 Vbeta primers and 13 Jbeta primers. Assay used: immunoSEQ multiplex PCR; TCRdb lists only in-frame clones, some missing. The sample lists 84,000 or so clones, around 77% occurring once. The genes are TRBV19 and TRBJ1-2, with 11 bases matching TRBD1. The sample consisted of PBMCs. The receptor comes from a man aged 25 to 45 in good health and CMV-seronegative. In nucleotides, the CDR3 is TGTGCCAGTAGTCAAGCGGGACAGGGGGTCGGCTATGGCTACACCTTC. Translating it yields CASSQAGQGVGYGYTF.